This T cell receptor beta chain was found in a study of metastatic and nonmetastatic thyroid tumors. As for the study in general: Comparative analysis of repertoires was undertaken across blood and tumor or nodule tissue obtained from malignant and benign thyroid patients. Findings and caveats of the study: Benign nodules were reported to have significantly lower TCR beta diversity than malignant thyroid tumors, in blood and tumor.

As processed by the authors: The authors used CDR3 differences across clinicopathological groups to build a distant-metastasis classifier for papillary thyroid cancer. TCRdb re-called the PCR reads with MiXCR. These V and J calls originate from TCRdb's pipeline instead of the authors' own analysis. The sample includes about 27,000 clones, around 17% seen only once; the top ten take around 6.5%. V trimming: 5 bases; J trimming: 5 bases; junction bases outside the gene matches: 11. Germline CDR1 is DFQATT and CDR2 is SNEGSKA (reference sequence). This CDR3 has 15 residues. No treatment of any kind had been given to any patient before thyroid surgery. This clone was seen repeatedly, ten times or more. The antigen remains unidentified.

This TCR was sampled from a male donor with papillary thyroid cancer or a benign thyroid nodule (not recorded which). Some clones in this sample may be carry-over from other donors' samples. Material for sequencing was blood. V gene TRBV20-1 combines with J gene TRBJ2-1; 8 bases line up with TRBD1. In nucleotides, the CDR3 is TGCAGTGCTCCCCCCTTAAGGGGACAGGACAATGAGCAGTTCTTC. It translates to CSAPPLRGQDNEQFF.